A selection of T cell receptor beta chains follows, all from one sample in a study of blood T cells in healthy people across ages. TCRdb ran MiXCR on the 5' RACE reads and lists one entry per CDR3 protein. The sample holds 700,000 or so distinct CDR3 sequences; around two fifths are singletons and the top ten take about 32%. The sequencing input was blood. The origin of the receptors is an elderly man in good health. Both conserved end residues are part of each CDR3. D genes are given only for firm matches. For some rows the clone size is stated as once, few or many, or as a class when expanded; others skip it.

j_gene,abundance,d_gene,v_gene,CDR3nt,CDR3aa
TRBJ2-1,NA,NA,TRBV11-2,TGTGCCAGCAGCTCTGGACAAACGTTCAATGAGCAGTTCTTC,CASSSGQTFNEQFF
TRBJ2-3,NA,NA,TRBV19,TGTGCCAGTAGTATCGCTTCGCGAGATACGCAGTATTTT,CASSIASRDTQYF
TRBJ2-3,NA,NA,TRBV21-1,TGTGCCAGCAGCAAACATAGGTTTAGGACTAGCGCGATACTGGATACGCAGTATTTT,CASSKHRFRTSAILDTQYF
TRBJ2-7,NA,NA,TRBV20-1,TGCAGTGCTAGAGATCACTCGGGGGCCTCCACCTACGAGCAGTACTTC,CSARDHSGASTYEQYF
TRBJ2-7,few,TRBD1,TRBV20-1,TGCAGTGCTAGCTCCGGACAGGCTCCCTACGAGCAGTACTTC,CSASSGQAPYEQYF
TRBJ1-1,NA,NA,TRBV25-1,TGTGCCAGCAGTGATATGCGAAGGGAAGCTTTCTTT,CASSDMRREAFF
TRBJ1-4,few,NA,TRBV4-2,TGTGCCAGCAGCCAAGGAGGTGAGGGAGGAACTAATGAAAAACTGTTTTTT,CASSQGGEGGTNEKLFF
TRBJ1-2,NA,TRBD1,TRBV28,TGTGCCAGCAGTTTATGGGGACAGGGGGCGAGGAATGGCGGCTACACCTTC,CASSLWGQGARNGGYTF
TRBJ1-5,many,NA,TRBV30,TGTGCCTGGAGTGTACGGGACGTCTTCAATCAGCCCCAGCATTTT,CAWSVRDVFNQPQHF
TRBJ1-1,NA,NA,TRBV14,TGTGCCAGCAGCCAAGTTGCAGGGACAGCTTTCTTT,CASSQVAGTAFF
TRBJ2-3,few,TRBD1,TRBV5-5,TGTGCCAGCAGACAGGGGAGAAGAGATACGCAGTATTTT,CASRQGRRDTQYF
TRBJ2-5,once,NA,TRBV18,TGTGCCAGCTCACCAGTAGTACACGAGACCCAGTACTTC,CASSPVVHETQYF
TRBJ2-7,NA,NA,TRBV15,TGTGCCACCAGCAGAGATCCGAGGAGTCTAGTCGGGTCGTATGAGCAGTACTTC,CATSRDPRSLVGSYEQYF
TRBJ2-7,NA,NA,TRBV2,TGTGCCAGCAGTGTGGACCAGGGGGGCTACGAGCAGTACTTC,CASSVDQGGYEQYF
TRBJ1-1,NA,NA,TRBV6-2/TRBV6-3,TGTGCCAGCAGTTCCACTGGCACTGAAGCTTTCTTT,CASSSTGTEAFF
TRBJ2-1,few,TRBD2,TRBV6-2/TRBV6-3,TGTGCCAGCAGTTACTCCCGCGGGACTAGCGGGAGGGCAATGGAGCAGTTCTTC,CASSYSRGTSGRAMEQFF
TRBJ2-2,NA,TRBD2,TRBV7-2,TGTGCCAGCAGCCGACTAGCGGGATACACCGGGGAGCTGTTTTTT,CASSRLAGYTGELFF
TRBJ2-7,NA,NA,TRBV5-1,TGCGCCAGCAGCTTCTGGCGCGGGCCCTCCTACGAGCAGTACTTC,CASSFWRGPSYEQYF
TRBJ2-7,NA,NA,TRBV5-1,TGCGCCAGCAGCTTGGAGTCGAGCTCCTACGAGCAGTACTTC,CASSLESSSYEQYF
TRBJ2-4,NA,NA,TRBV20-1,TGCAGTGTTTTTGCCAAAAACATTCAGTACTTC,CSVFAKNIQYF
TRBJ2-3,NA,NA,TRBV7-8,TGTGCCAGCAGCAGGCCCCAGCGGAGCACAGATACGCAGTATTTT,CASSRPQRSTDTQYF
TRBJ2-5,NA,TRBD2,TRBV4-1,TGCGCCAGCAGCCCCCTGGCTAGCGGGGGGGCCGCTTTTAGAGAGACCCAGTACTTC,CASSPLASGGAAFRETQYF
TRBJ2-7,NA,NA,TRBV20-1,TGCAGTGCTAGGGGTGGGGCAAGCTCCTACGAGCAGTACTTC,CSARGGASSYEQYF
TRBJ2-2,NA,NA,TRBV5-1,TGCGCCAGCAGCTTGCAAGCGGAGAGGAACACCGGGGAGCTGTTTTTT,CASSLQAERNTGELFF
TRBJ2-3,NA,NA,TRBV6-1,TGTGCCAGCAGTGACGCGACCAGACAGATAACAGATACGCAGTATTTT,CASSDATRQITDTQYF
TRBJ2-3,few,NA,TRBV6-6,TGTGCCAGCAGTTACTCCCTGACAGTCGGGCGGCCAGATACGCAGTATTTT,CASSYSLTVGRPDTQYF
TRBJ2-7,NA,TRBD2,TRBV28,TGTGCCAGCAGCCCCGGGACTAGCTTCGAGCAGTACTTC,CASSPGTSFEQYF
TRBJ1-5,NA,NA,TRBV12-3/TRBV12-4,TGTGCCAGCAGCTTTCACAGGGTAGGTCAGCCCCAGCATTTT,CASSFHRVGQPQHF
TRBJ2-7,NA,TRBD2,TRBV20-1,TGCAGTGCTAGCCGGGACTATCGGACCTACGAGCAGTACTTC,CSASRDYRTYEQYF
TRBJ2-1,few,TRBD2,TRBV10-3,TGTGCCATCAGTGATTTAAGAGCGGGAGGGAGCAATGAGCAGTTCTTC,CAISDLRAGGSNEQFF
TRBJ2-4,NA,TRBD1,TRBV20-1,TGCAGTGCTATCGACAGGGTTTCGAACATTCAGTACTTC,CSAIDRVSNIQYF
TRBJ2-7,many,NA,TRBV4-2,TGTGCCAGCAGCCAAGATGGCAGTAGTGTAGGCGAGCAGTACTTC,CASSQDGSSVGEQYF
TRBJ2-2,NA,TRBD1,TRBV6-2/TRBV6-3,TGTGCCAGCAGAACGACAGGGTCCGGGGAGCTGTTTTTT,CASRTTGSGELFF
TRBJ1-4,NA,NA,TRBV27,TGTGCCAGCAGTCCAGACAGTTTACCGTATGAAAAACTGTTTTTT,CASSPDSLPYEKLFF
TRBJ2-1,few,TRBD2,TRBV11-3,TGTGCCAGCAGCCTAGCGGGAGGGCCTTCTCTTGAGCAGTTCTTC,CASSLAGGPSLEQFF
TRBJ1-2,NA,NA,TRBV6-2/TRBV6-3,TGTGCCAGCAGTTACTCGACGGTTCATGGCTACACCTTC,CASSYSTVHGYTF
TRBJ2-3,NA,TRBD2,TRBV11-2,TGTGCCAGCAGTGCCCATTCGGGAGGGACAGATACGCAGTATTTT,CASSAHSGGTDTQYF
TRBJ2-1,NA,NA,TRBV11-2,TGTGCCAGCAGCCCTCAGGGGGGGCTTTCCTACAATGAGCAGTTCTTC,CASSPQGGLSYNEQFF
TRBJ2-3,NA,NA,TRBV18,TGTGCCAGCTCACCACCGGGCCAGGGGACAGATACGCAGTATTTT,CASSPPGQGTDTQYF
TRBJ2-3,few,TRBD2,TRBV7-8,TGTGCCAGCAGCTTACCGGGACTAGCAAGCACAGATACGCAGTATTTT,CASSLPGLASTDTQYF
TRBJ2-3,NA,TRBD2,TRBV11-2,TGTGCCAGCAGCTCCGGGGGGAGGGACTCTACGCAGTATTTT,CASSSGGRDSTQYF
TRBJ2-7,NA,TRBD1,TRBV9,TGTGCCAGCAGCGTGGGTTTGGGACAGAACTACGAGCAGTACTTC,CASSVGLGQNYEQYF
TRBJ2-4,few,TRBD2,TRBV5-6,TGTGCCAGCAGCCCTATAAGCGGGAACAAAAACATTCAGTACTTC,CASSPISGNKNIQYF
TRBJ2-3,many,NA,TRBV29-1,TGCAGCCATTCGGGTAGCGGCACAGATACGCAGTATTTT,CSHSGSGTDTQYF
TRBJ1-6,NA,NA,TRBV29-1,TGCAGCGCTTCATTCCAGGGAGTGGGTTCACCCCTCCACTTT,CSASFQGVGSPLHF
TRBJ2-2,NA,TRBD2,TRBV15,TGTGCCACCAGCAGGAAACTAGCGGGGGGTAACGGGGAGCTGTTTTTT,CATSRKLAGGNGELFF
TRBJ2-5,NA,TRBD1,TRBV10-3,TGTGCCATCAGTGAAGGGGACAGGGCGGAGGAGACCCAGTACTTC,CAISEGDRAEETQYF
TRBJ1-3,NA,TRBD1,TRBV20-1,TGCAGTGCTAGAGGCGACAGGGTCTCTGGAAACACCATATATTTT,CSARGDRVSGNTIYF
TRBJ2-7,NA,TRBD2,TRBV20-1,TGTAGTGCTATTAGCGGGAGGGCTTGCGAGCAGTACTTC,CSAISGRACEQYF
TRBJ2-7,many,NA,TRBV20-1,TGCAGTGCTAGAGTCCCGATCAGCTCCTACAATGAGCAGTACTTC,CSARVPISSYNEQYF
TRBJ2-5,NA,NA,TRBV10-3,TGTGCCATCAGTCCCGGGACCCAAGAGACCCAGTACTTC,CAISPGTQETQYF
TRBJ1-4,NA,NA,TRBV5-1,TGCGCCAGCACCGAACAGGGAGAGAGGCATGAAAAACTGTTTTTT,CASTEQGERHEKLFF
TRBJ1-2,NA,NA,TRBV4-2,TGTGCCAGCAGCCAAGTTAGTGATAACTATGGCTACACCTTC,CASSQVSDNYGYTF
TRBJ2-1,few,TRBD1,TRBV4-3,TGCGCCAGCAGCCAAGGACAGGGCAATGAGCAGTTCTTC,CASSQGQGNEQFF
TRBJ2-7,NA,NA,TRBV25-1,TGTGCCAGCAGTGAATCTCTCAGGGAGTTTAGCGAGCAGTACTTC,CASSESLREFSEQYF
TRBJ2-6,NA,NA,TRBV27,TGTGCCAGCAGTTTCGAGGTCACCTCTGGGGCCAACGTCCTGACTTTC,CASSFEVTSGANVLTF
TRBJ1-5,NA,TRBD1,TRBV7-8,TGTGCCAGCAGCTCCCCACGGGGGGACAGATACAATCAGCCCCAGCATTTT,CASSSPRGDRYNQPQHF
TRBJ2-1,few,NA,TRBV7-3,TGTGCCAGCAGCTCAACGGGACAGGGTCCGCGGGAGGGATTTAACAATGAGCAGTTCTTC,CASSSTGQGPREGFNNEQFF